This T cell receptor beta chain is from a study of blood T cell repertoires in COVID-19. The ends lost 6 bases at V and 8 bases at J; junction bases unmatched: 8. Germline-derived CDR1 and CDR2 are MDHEN and SYDVKM. The CDR3 runs 13 residues. Profiled with immunoSEQ multiplex PCR; TCRdb holds only in-frame clones, not every one. Here the sample spans around 260,000 clones, about 88% being singletons. The source material was PBMCs or T cells enriched from blood (not recorded which). The source of this sequence is a man aged 25 to 40 with acute COVID-19. The chain links TRBV28 to TRBJ1-2; TRBD1 matches at 8 bases. The CDR3 loop is CASREDRAVGYTF. The DNA for the CDR3 is TGTGCCAGCAGAGAGGACAGGGCCGTGGGCTACACCTTC.